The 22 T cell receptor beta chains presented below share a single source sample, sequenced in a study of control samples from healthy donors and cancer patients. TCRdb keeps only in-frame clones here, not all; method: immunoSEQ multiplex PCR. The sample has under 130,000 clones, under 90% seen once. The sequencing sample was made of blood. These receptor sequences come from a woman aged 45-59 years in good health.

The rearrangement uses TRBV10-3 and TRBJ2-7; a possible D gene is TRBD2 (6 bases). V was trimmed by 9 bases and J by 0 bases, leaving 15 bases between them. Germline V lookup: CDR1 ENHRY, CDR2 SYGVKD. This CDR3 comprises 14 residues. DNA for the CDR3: TGTGCCATGAGGACCGGGAGAAGCTCCTACGAGCAGTACTTC. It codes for CAMRTGRSSYEQYF.

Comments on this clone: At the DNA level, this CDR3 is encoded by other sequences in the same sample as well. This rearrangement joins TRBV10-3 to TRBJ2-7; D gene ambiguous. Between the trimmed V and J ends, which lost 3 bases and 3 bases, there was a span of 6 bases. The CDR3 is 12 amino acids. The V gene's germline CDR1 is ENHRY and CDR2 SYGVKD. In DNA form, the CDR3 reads TGTGCCATCAGTGAAGGCAGCTACGAGCAGTACTTC. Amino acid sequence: CAISEGSYEQYF.

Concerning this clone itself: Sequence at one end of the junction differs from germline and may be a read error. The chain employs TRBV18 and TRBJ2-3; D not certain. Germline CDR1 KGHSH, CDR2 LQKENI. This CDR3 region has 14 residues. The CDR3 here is CASSSPSPPDTQYF. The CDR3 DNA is TGTGCCAGCTCATCACCGTCGCCCCCAGATACGCAGTATTTT.

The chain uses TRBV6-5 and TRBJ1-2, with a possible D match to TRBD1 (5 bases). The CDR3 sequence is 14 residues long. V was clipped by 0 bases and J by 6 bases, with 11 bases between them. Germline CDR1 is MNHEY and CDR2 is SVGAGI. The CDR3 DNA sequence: TGTGCCAGCAGTTACTCGTTGGACACCGATGGCTACACCTTC. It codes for CASSYSLDTDGYTF.

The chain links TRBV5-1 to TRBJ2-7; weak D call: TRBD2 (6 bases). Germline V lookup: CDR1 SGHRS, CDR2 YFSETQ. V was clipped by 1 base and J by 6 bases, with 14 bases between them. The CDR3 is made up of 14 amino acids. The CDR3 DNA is TGCGCCAGCAGCTTGTGGCCTAGCGTAGCCGAGCAGTACTTC. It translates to CASSLWPSVAEQYF.

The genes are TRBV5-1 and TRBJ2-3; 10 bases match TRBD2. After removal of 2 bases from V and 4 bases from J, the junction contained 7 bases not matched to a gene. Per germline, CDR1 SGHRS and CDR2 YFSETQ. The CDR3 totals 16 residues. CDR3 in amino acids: CASSLQASGSADTQYF. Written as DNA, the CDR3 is TGCGCCAGCAGCTTACAGGCTAGCGGGAGTGCAGATACGCAGTATTTT.

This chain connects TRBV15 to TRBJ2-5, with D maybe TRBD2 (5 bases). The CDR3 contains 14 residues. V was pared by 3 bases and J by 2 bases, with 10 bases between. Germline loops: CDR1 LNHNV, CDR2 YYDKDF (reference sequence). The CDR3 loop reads CATSSLGVQETQYF. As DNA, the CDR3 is TGTGCCACCAGCAGCCTCGGGGTTCAAGAGACCCAGTACTTC.

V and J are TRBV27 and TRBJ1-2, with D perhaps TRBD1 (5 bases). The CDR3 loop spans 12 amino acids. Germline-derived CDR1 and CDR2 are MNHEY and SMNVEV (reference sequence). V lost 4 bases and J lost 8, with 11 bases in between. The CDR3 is CASSSQGRGYTF. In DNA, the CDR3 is TGTGCCAGCAGTTCGCAGGGAAGAGGCTACACCTTC.

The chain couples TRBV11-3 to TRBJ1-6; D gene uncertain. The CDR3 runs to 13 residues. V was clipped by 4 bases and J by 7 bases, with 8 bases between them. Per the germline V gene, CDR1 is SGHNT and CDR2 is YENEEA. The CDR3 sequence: CASSYLGNSPLHF. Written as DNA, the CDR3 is TGTGCCAGCAGCTACCTTGGGAATTCACCCCTCCACTTT.

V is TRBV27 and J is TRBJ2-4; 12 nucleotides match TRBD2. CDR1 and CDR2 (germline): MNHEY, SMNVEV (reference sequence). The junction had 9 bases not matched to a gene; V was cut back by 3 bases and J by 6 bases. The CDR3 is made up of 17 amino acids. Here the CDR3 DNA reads TGTGCCAGCAGTTTTGCGGCTAGCGGGGGGGCTAGAAACATTCAGTACTTC. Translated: CASSFAASGGARNIQYF.

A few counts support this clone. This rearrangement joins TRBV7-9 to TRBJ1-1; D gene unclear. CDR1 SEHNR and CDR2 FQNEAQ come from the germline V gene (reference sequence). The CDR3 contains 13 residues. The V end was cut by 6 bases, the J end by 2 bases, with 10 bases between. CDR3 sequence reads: CASRQTSNTEAFF. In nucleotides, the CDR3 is TGTGCCAGCAGGCAGACCTCAAACACTGAAGCTTTCTTT.

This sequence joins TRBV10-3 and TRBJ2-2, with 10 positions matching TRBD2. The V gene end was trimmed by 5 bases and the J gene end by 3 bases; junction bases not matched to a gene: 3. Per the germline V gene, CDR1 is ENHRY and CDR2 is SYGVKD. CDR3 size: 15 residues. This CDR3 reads CAISLGLADTGELFF. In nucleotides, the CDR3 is TGTGCCATCAGTCTCGGACTAGCGGACACCGGGGAGCTGTTTTTT.

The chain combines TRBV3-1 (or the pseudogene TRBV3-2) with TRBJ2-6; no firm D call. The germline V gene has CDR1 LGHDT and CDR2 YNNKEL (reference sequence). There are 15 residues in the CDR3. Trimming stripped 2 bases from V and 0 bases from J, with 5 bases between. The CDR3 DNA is TGTGCCAGCAGCCAAAGGAACTCTGGGGCCAACGTCCTGACTTTC. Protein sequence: CASSQRNSGANVLTF.

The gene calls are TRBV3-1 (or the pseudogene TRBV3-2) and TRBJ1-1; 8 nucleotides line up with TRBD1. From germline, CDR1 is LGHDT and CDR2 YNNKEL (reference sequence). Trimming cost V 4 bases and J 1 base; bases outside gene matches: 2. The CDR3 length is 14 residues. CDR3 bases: TGTGCCAGCAGCCCGACAGGGGCGAACACTGAAGCTTTCTTT. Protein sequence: CASSPTGANTEAFF.

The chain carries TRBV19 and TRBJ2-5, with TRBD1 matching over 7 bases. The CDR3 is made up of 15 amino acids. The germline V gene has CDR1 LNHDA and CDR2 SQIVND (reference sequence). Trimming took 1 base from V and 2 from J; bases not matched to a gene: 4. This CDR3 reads CASSIGLQGQETQYF. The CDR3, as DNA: TGTGCCAGTAGTATAGGTTTACAGGGGCAAGAGACCCAGTACTTC.

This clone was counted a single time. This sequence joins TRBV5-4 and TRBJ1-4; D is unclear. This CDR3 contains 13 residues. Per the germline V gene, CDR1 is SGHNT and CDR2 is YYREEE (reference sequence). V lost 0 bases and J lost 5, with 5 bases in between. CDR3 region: CASSLGPNEKLFF. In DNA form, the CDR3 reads TGTGCCAGCAGCTTGGGACCGAATGAAAAACTGTTTTTT.

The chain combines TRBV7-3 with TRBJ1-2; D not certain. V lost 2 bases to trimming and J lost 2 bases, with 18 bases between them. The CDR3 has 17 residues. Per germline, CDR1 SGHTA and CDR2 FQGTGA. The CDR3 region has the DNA TGTGCCAGCAGCTTAGGACCTACCGCGAGGCAAAACTATGGCTACACCTTC. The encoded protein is CASSLGPTARQNYGYTF.

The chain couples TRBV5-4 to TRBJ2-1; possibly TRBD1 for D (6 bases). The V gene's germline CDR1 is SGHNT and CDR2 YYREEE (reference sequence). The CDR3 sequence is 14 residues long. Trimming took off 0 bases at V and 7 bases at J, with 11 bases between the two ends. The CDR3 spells CASSLAGGGNEQFF. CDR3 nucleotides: TGTGCCAGCAGCTTGGCTGGGGGCGGTAATGAGCAGTTCTTC.

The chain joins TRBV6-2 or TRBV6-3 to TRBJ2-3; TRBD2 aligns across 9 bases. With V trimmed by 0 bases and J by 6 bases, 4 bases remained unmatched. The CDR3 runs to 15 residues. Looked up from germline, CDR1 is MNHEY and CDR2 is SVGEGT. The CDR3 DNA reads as TGTGCCAGCAGTTACTCCGGGACTAGCCCGGATACGCAGTATTTT. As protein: CASSYSGTSPDTQYF.

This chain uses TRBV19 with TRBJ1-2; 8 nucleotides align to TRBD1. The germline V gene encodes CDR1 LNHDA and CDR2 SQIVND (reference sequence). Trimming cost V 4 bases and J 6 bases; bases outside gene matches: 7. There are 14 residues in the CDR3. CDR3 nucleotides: TGTGCCAGTAGTACCCGGACAGGGCTCGATGGCTACACCTTC. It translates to CASSTRTGLDGYTF.

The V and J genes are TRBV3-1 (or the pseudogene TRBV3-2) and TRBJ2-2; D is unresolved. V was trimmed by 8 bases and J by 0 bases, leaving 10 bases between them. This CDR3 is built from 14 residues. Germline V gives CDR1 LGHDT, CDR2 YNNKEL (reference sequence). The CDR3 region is CASAAAANTGELFF. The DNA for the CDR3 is TGTGCCAGCGCGGCGGCAGCGAACACCGGGGAGCTGTTTTTT.

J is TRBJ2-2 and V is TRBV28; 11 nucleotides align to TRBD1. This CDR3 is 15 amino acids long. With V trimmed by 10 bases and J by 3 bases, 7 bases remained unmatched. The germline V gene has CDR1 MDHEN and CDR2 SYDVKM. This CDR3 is CAIDRGQGDTGELFF. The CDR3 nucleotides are TGTGCCATCGACCGGGGACAGGGGGACACCGGGGAGCTGTTTTTT.